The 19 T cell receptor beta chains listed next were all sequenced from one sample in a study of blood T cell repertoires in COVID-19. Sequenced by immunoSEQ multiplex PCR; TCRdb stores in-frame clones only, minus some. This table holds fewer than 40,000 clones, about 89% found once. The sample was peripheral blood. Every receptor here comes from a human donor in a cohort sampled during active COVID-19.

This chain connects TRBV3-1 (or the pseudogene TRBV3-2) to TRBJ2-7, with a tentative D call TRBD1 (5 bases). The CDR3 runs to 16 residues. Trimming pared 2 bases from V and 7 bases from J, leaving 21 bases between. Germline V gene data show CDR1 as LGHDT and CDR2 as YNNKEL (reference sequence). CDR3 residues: CASSQSARQCCEEQYF. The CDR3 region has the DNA TGTGCCAGCAGCCAATCCGCCCGACAGTGCTGTGAAGAGCAGTACTTC.

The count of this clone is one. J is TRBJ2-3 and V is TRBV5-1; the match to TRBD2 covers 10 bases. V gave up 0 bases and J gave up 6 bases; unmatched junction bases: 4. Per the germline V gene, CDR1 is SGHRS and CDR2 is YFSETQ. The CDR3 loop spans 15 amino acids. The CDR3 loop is CASSLGAGGHDTQYF. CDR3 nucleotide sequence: TGCGCCAGCAGCTTGGGAGCGGGAGGGCATGATACGCAGTATTTT.

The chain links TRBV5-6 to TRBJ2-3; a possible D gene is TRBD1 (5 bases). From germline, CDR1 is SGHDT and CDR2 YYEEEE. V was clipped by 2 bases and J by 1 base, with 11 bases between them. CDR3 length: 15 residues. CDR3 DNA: TGTGCCAGCAGCTTACGACAGCCCGGCACAGATACGCAGTATTTT. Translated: CASSLRQPGTDTQYF. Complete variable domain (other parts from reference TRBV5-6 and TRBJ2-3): DAGVTQSPTHLIKTRGQQVTLRCSPKSGHDTVSWYQQALGQGPQFIFQYYEEEERQRGNFPDRFSGHQFPNYSSELNVNALLLGDSALYLCASSLRQPGTDTQYFGPGTRLTVL.

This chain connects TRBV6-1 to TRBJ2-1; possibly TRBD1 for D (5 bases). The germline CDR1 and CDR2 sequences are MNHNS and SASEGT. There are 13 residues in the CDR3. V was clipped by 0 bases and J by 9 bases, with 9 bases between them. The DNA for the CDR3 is TGTGCCAGCAGTGAAGCCTCCAGGGTTGAGCAGTTCTTC. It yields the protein CASSEASRVEQFF.

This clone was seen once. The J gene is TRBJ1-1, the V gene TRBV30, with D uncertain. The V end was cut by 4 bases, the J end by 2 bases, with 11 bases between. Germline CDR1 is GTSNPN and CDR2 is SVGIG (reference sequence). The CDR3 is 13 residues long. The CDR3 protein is CAWTDGYNTEAFF. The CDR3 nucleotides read TGTGCCTGGACTGACGGGTATAACACTGAAGCTTTCTTT.

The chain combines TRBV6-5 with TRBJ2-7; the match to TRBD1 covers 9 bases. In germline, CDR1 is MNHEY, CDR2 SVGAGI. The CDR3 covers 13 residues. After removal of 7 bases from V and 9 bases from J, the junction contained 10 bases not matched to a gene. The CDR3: CASNPTGGDWQYF. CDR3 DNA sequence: TGTGCCAGCAACCCCACAGGGGGCGACTGGCAGTACTTC.

The CDR3 region is CASGHGNQPQHF. CDR3 sequence (DNA): TGTGCCAGTGGACACGGCAATCAGCCCCAGCATTTT. This chain uses TRBV6-5 with TRBJ1-5, with TRBD1 as a possible D gene (5 bases). V dropped 9 bases and J dropped 2 bases, with 8 bases sitting between them. CDR1 MNHEY and CDR2 SVGAGI come from the germline V gene. This CDR3 is 12 amino acids long.

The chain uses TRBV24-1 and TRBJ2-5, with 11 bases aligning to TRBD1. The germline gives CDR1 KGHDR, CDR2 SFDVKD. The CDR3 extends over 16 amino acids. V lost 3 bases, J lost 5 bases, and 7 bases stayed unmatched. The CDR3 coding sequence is TGTGCCACCAGTGATACCGGACAGGGGGCTTTCGAGACCCAGTACTTC. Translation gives CATSDTGQGAFETQYF.

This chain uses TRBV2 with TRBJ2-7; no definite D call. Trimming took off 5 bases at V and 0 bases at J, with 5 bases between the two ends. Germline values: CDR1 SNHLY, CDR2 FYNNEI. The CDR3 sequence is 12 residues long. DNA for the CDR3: TGTGCCAGCAGTTTGAGCTCCTACGAGCAGTACTTC. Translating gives CASSLSSYEQYF.

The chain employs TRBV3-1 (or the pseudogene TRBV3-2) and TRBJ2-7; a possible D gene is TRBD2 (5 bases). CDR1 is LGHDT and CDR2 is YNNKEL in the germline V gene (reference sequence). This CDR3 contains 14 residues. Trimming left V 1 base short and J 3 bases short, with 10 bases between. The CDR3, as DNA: TGTGCCAGCAGCCAAGGGCCCGAGGGCTACGAGCAGTACTTC. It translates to CASSQGPEGYEQYF.

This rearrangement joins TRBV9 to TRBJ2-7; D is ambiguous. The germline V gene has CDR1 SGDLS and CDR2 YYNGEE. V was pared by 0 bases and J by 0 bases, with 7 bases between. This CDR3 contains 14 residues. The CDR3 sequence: CASSVDGSSYEQYF. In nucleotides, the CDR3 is TGTGCCAGCAGCGTAGACGGTAGCTCCTACGAGCAGTACTTC.

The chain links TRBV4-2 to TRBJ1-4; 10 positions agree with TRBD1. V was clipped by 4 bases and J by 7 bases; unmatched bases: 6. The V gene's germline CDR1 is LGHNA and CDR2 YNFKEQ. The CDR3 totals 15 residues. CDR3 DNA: TGTGCCAGCAGCCGAGACAGGGGGCAAGGTGAAAAACTGTTTTTT. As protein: CASSRDRGQGEKLFF.

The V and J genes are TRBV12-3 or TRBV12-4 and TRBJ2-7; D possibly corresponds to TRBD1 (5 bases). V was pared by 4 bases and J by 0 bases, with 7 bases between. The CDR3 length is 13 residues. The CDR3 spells CASSWGTSYEQYF. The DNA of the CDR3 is TGTGCCAGCAGTTGGGGCACCTCCTACGAGCAGTACTTC.

CDR3 sequence reads: CASTLGGGWHQPQHF. CDR3 nucleotide sequence: TGTGCCAGCACCCTAGGGGGAGGGTGGCATCAGCCCCAGCATTTT. This chain joins TRBV27 and TRBJ1-5; possible D gene TRBD1, 6 bases. Trimming removed 7 bases from V and 5 bases from J, with 18 bases in between. The CDR3 runs 15 residues. Germline V gene sequence: CDR1 MNHEY, CDR2 SMNVEV (reference sequence).

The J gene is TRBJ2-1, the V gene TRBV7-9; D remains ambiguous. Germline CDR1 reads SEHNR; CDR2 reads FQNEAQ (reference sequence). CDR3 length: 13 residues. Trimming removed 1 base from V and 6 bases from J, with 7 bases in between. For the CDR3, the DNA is TGTGCCAGCAGCTTAGTACCGGGCAATGAGCAGTTCTTC. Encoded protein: CASSLVPGNEQFF.

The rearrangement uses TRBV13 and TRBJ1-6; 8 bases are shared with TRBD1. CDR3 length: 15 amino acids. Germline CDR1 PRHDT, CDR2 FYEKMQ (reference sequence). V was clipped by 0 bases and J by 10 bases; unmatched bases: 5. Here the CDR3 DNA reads TGTGCCAGCAGCTTAGGCTCACAGGGGGGGTCACCCCTCCACTTT. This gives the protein CASSLGSQGGSPLHF.

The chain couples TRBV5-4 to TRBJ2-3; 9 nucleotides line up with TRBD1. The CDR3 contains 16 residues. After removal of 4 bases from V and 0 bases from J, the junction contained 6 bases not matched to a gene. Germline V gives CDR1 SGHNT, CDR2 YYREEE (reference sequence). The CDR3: CASSAGTGSSTDTQYF. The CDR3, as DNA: TGTGCCAGCAGCGCCGGGACAGGGTCTAGCACAGATACGCAGTATTTT.

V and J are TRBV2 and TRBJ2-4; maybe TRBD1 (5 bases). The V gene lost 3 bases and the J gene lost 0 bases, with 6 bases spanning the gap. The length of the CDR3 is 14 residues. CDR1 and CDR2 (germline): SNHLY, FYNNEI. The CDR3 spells CASSDRVAKNIQYF. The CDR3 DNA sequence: TGTGCCAGCAGTGACAGGGTAGCCAAAAACATTCAGTACTTC. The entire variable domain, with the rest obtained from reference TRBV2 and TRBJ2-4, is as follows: EPEVTQTPSHQVTQMGQEVILRCVPISNHLYFYWYRQILGQKVEFLVSFYNNEISEKSEIFDDQFSVERPDGSNFTLKIRSTKLEDSAMYFCASSDRVAKNIQYFGAGTRLSVL.

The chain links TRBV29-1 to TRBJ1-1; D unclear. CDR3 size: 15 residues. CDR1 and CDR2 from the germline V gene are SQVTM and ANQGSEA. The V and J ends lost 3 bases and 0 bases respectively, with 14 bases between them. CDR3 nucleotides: TGCAGCGTTGAGCCAGGAAATTCTATGAACACTGAAGCTTTCTTT. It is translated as CSVEPGNSMNTEAFF.